What follows is one T cell receptor (beta chain) and its context. Its antigen is not identified. The sample originates from a study of CD8 T cells in Susac syndrome. Study conclusions and caveats: The number of Susac-specific public clones found was approximately 17 in total CD8+ repertoires and about five in CD8+ TEMRA repertoires.

The CDR3 totals 16 residues. The V gene lost 7 bases and the J gene lost 2 bases, with 23 bases spanning the gap. Germline values: CDR1 SQVTM, CDR2 ANQGSEA. RNA amounts of 0.5 to 1 ug underwent reverse transcription with random hexamers. TCRdb processed the immunoSEQ multiplex PCR reads anew with MiXCR; each CDR3 protein has one entry. The sample records about 120,000 distinct CDR3 sequences, about 93% being singletons. This rearrangement joins TRBV29-1 to TRBJ1-2, with D unresolved. Sequenced sample: CD8+ T cells from PBMCs. The source of this sequence is a human donor with Susac syndrome. The CDR3 loop is CSAALYGRGTNYGYTF. The CDR3 nucleotides read TGCAGCGCAGCGTTGTATGGCCGTGGCACCAACTATGGCTACACCTTC. The full variable domain, its missing parts supplied by reference TRBV29-1 and TRBJ1-2, is SAVISQKPSRDICQRGTSLTIQCQVDSQVTMMFWYRQQPGQSLTLIATANQGSEATYESGFVIDKFPISRPNLTFSTLTVSNMSPEDSSIYLCSAALYGRGTNYGYTFGSGTRLTVV.